This note documents a single TCR beta chain sequence. This record comes from a study of T cell changes during pregnancy in multiple sclerosis. The assay was immunoSEQ multiplex PCR, and TCRdb's table has in-frame clones only and misses some. The data contain roughly 29,000 clones, around nine tenths of them seen just once; the ten biggest clones take up more than 6.5%. Sequences were derived from CD8+ T cells from peripheral blood mononuclear cells, sampled after pregnancy. The receptor was derived from a female donor with multiple sclerosis, enrolled in a pregnancy study.

CDR3 protein: CASSLRASGSYEQFF. DNA for the CDR3: TGTGCCAGCAGTTTAAGGGCTAGCGGGAGCTATGAGCAGTTCTTC. The chain couples TRBV28 to TRBJ2-1; TRBD2 matches at 10 bases. The CDR3 totals 15 residues. Germline V gives CDR1 MDHEN, CDR2 SYDVKM. The V gene end was trimmed by 2 bases and the J gene end by 8 bases; junction bases not matched to a gene: 6.